This T cell receptor (beta chain) comes out of a study of OX40 agonist ivuxolimab in advanced cancers. Whole-study context: Prior therapy, whether anti-PD-1, anti-PD-L1 or anti-CTLA-4, was allowed, and less than 45% had some. Two patients with cutaneous melanoma and one with hepatocellular carcinoma, three in total, showed partial responses.

Assay: immunoSEQ multiplex PCR; the TCRdb copy retains only in-frame clones and omits some. The sample contains roughly 35,000 clones, approximately 81% of which appear only once. The clonotype originates from an adult with an advanced solid tumor such as melanoma, head and neck, liver or kidney cancer. The sequencing here drew on CD4+ or CD8+ T cells sorted from blood, taken in a trial of the OX40 agonist ivuxolimab.

In DNA, the CDR3 is TGTGCCAGCAGCCAAGATATCGTCGGCGGGAGGAGGGACACCATATATTTT. Protein: CASSQDIVGGRRDTIYF. The chain employs TRBV14 and TRBJ1-3, with D hard to call. The germline gives CDR1 SGHDN, CDR2 FVKESK. The CDR3 length is 17 residues. Trimming removed 0 bases at V and 8 bases at J, with 20 bases between.